Included here is one T cell receptor beta chain sequence, with context. Antigen unknown. Assay: immunoSEQ multiplex PCR; the TCRdb copy retains only in-frame clones and omits some. In the table there are around 95,000 clones, 70% to 90% of which are singletons. The record originates from a study of OX40 agonist ivuxolimab in advanced cancers. Across the whole study: Three patients got partial responses; one had hepatocellular carcinoma and two had cutaneous melanoma. General observations from the study: Researchers report that CD8+ T cells had, on average, more expanded clones than CD4+. Among the nonresponders, some also had low normalized T-cell clonal expansion. In the 0.1 to 3.0 mg/kg range, CD4+ and CD8+ blood T cells had expanded clonally by week 6.

This sequence originates from an adult with an advanced solid tumor such as melanoma, head and neck, liver or kidney cancer. This material consisted of CD4+ or CD8+ T cells sorted from blood, taken in a trial of the OX40 agonist ivuxolimab.

DNA for the CDR3: TGCGCCAGCGGAGTAGGACAGGGAACACCGGGTACTGAAGCTTTCTTT. It yields the protein CASGVGQGTPGTEAFF. V usage is TRBV4-1 and J usage is TRBJ1-1; 8 bases are shared with TRBD1. Looked up from germline, CDR1 is MGHRA and CDR2 is YSYEKL. The ends lost 8 bases at V and 5 bases at J; junction bases unmatched: 16. The CDR3 length is 16 residues.